Only one count was recorded for the clone carrying this T cell receptor (beta chain). Its matching antigen is unknown. The source of the sample is a study of Tregs in tolerant kidney transplant recipients. Overall study findings and caveats: Findings come from small patient numbers and require larger validation. This study did not directly address biological reproducibility. Some patients' samples used different primers over time, so nucleotide sequences weren't comparable.

Trimming took off 5 bases at V and 4 bases at J, with 15 bases between the two ends. Germline V lookup: CDR1 SGHTA, CDR2 FQGNSA. The CDR3 sequence is 14 residues long. The table came from immunoSEQ multiplex PCR; TCRdb's copy has only in-frame clones and leaves some out. The sample contains 98,000 or so clones, 90% of which appear only once. The source was CD4+ T cells from blood, collected before the transplant. V is TRBV7-2 and J is TRBJ2-7; D remains unclear. The clonotype was recovered from a human donor who received a combined kidney and bone marrow transplant. The CDR3 sequence is CASSPRADWYEQYF. The DNA of the CDR3 is TGTGCCAGCAGCCCGCGAGCCGACTGGTACGAGCAGTACTTC.